The rows below give T cell receptor beta chains drawn from one sample of a study of T cells in Graves' hyperthyroidism and ophthalmopathy. Each CDR3 protein is one row after TCRdb ran MiXCR on the multiplex PCR reads. Of roughly 500,000 distinct CDR3 sequences listed, about 22% are singletons. Sequencing used blood. The receptors were gathered from a woman between 65 and 79 years old with Graves' ophthalmopathy. The CDR3 runs from the conserved cysteine through the conserved F or W. Fields, in order: D gene, V gene, J gene, clone size, CDR3 length, CDR3 DNA, CDR3 protein. D genes are given only for firm matches. The size entry is marked missing in some rows and otherwise reads once, few, many or a size class.

NA	TRBV7-3	TRBJ1-1	many	14	TGTGCCAGCAGCTTACAGGGTATAGCTTCTGAAGCTTTCTTT	CASSLQGIASEAFF
NA	TRBV5-1	TRBJ1-6	few	14	TGCGCCAGCAGCTTATGGGGGACTAATTCACCCCTCCACTTT	CASSLWGTNSPLHF
NA	TRBV3-1	TRBJ2-7	few	13	TGTGCCAGCAGCCAACGGAAGCTCTACGAGCAGTACTTC	CASSQRKLYEQYF
NA	TRBV14	TRBJ1-2	few	14	TGTGCCAGCAGGCCCATGCTTTTCACCGGGGTCTACACCTTC	CASRPMLFTGVYTF
TRBD2	TRBV11-2	TRBJ2-2	NA	15	TGTGCCAGCAGCCTTAGCGGGAGGGACACCGGGGAGCTGTTTTTT	CASSLSGRDTGELFF
NA	TRBV18	TRBJ1-5	few	15	TGTGCCAGCTCACCTAGCAGGGCGAGCAATCAGCCCCAGCATTTT	CASSPSRASNQPQHF
NA	TRBV19	TRBJ1-5	few	16	TGTGCCAGTGGACCAGGGCGCAGCGGATGGGGTCAGCCCCAGCATTTT	CASGPGRSGWGQPQHF
NA	TRBV11-2	TRBJ1-3	NA	13	TGTGCCAGCAGCTCTGATCTAGGGAGCACCATATATTTT	CASSSDLGSTIYF
TRBD1	TRBV20-1	TRBJ1-1	many	15	TGCAGTGCTCAAGCCGGGACAGGGGCGTGGGCTGAAGCTTTCTTT	CSAQAGTGAWAEAFF
NA	TRBV2	TRBJ1-2	NA	13	TGTGCCAGCAGTGATGGCGGAAACTATGGCTACACCTTC	CASSDGGNYGYTF
NA	TRBV4-3	TRBJ2-5	NA	14	TGCGCCAGCAGCCCCACGGCCAAAACTGAGACCCAGTACTTC	CASSPTAKTETQYF
NA	TRBV6-2/TRBV6-3	TRBJ2-2	few	18	TGTGCCAGCAGTTACCCTACAGGACGCACCTCGAACACCGGGGAGCTGTTTTTT	CASSYPTGRTSNTGELFF
NA	TRBV12-3/TRBV12-4	TRBJ1-6	few	17	TGTGCCAGCAGTTTAGCTTACGGGGCGAAGTGTAATTCACCCCTCCACTTT	CASSLAYGAKCNSPLHF
NA	TRBV28	TRBJ1-2	few	14	TGTGCCAGCAGTCTACGCGGGGGATCCGTTGGCTACACCTTC	CASSLRGGSVGYTF
NA	TRBV27	TRBJ2-2	few	15	TGTGCCAGCAGTTCCCGTGAGGGAAGCACCGGGGAGCTGTTTTTT	CASSSREGSTGELFF
NA	TRBV7-3	TRBJ2-2	NA	15	TGTGCCAGCAGCCAATCCCGAAGCGGGACCGGGGAGCTGTTTTTT	CASSQSRSGTGELFF
TRBD1	TRBV5-1	TRBJ1-1	few	18	TGCGCCAGCAGCCCCCGACCTCAGGGACAGGGAATGAACACTGAAGCTTTCTTT	CASSPRPQGQGMNTEAFF
TRBD1	TRBV7-9	TRBJ2-3	few	16	TGTGCCAGCAGCCCGGGACAGGGACAGAGCACAGATACGCAGTATTTT	CASSPGQGQSTDTQYF
NA	TRBV11-2	TRBJ2-4	NA	13	TGTGCCAGCAGCGTTGGCGGAGTAAACATTCAGTACTTC	CASSVGGVNIQYF
NA	TRBV3-1	TRBJ1-3	NA	16	TGTGCCAGCAGCCAAGGGGGGGGGTCCTCTGGAAACACCATATATTTT	CASSQGGGSSGNTIYF
NA	TRBV7-8	TRBJ1-4	NA	14	TGTGCCAGCAGCTTACAAAGGGTCACTGAAAAACTGTTTTTT	CASSLQRVTEKLFF
NA	TRBV5-1	TRBJ2-3	many	13	TGCGCCAGCAGCTTGGCCCACACAGATACGCAGTATTTT	CASSLAHTDTQYF
NA	TRBV30	TRBJ1-1	many	12	TGTGCCTGGAGTGCACATGACACTGAAGCTTTCTTT	CAWSAHDTEAFF
NA	TRBV10-1	TRBJ2-7	few	16	TGCGCCAGCAGTGAGAATACGGCAGGGGTATCCTACGAGCAGTACTTC	CASSENTAGVSYEQYF
NA	TRBV7-9	TRBJ1-1	many	13	TGTGCCAGCAGCTTAGCTCTGGACACTGAAGCTTTCTTT	CASSLALDTEAFF
NA	TRBV20-1	TRBJ2-1	few	14	TGCAGTGCTAGAATTCCCCAGGGTATCGGTGAGCAGTTCTTC	CSARIPQGIGEQFF
TRBD2	TRBV10-3	TRBJ2-3	few	16	TGTGCCATCAGTGAGGAGGGACTAGCGACCCTTGTTAGGCAGTATTTT	CAISEEGLATLVRQYF
TRBD1	TRBV15	TRBJ1-2	few	17	TGTGCCACCAGCAGAGACGCTGAAGTGACAGGGCGTGGTGGCTACACCTTC	CATSRDAEVTGRGGYTF
NA	TRBV19	TRBJ2-7	NA	14	TGTGCCAGTAGGGGCAGACAACTTCCCTACGAGCAGTACTTC	CASRGRQLPYEQYF
NA	TRBV27	TRBJ2-2	NA	12	TGTGCCAGCAGTTATAACACCGGGGAGCTGTTTTTT	CASSYNTGELFF
NA	TRBV12-3/TRBV12-4	TRBJ1-1	many	14	TGTGCCAGCAGTCCTTCACAGGGAGGCACTGAAGCTTTCTTT	CASSPSQGGTEAFF
TRBD2	TRBV5-1	TRBJ2-1	few	19	TGCGCCAGCAGCTTGGAGGGACTAGCGGGCGCGAGCTCCTACAATGAGCAGTTCTTC	CASSLEGLAGASSYNEQFF
NA	TRBV12-3/TRBV12-4	TRBJ2-1	NA	16	TGTGCCAGCAGCGTAGAGGTCGATCCAAGGGTCAATGAGCAGTTCTTC	CASSVEVDPRVNEQFF
TRBD2	TRBV5-1	TRBJ2-3	many	14	TGCGCCAGCAGCCTTGCGGGAGTGGGAGATACGCAGTATTTT	CASSLAGVGDTQYF
NA	TRBV19	TRBJ2-5	NA	16	TGTGCCAGTAGTCGGACAGACCCCTCATTCCAAGAGACCCAGTACTTC	CASSRTDPSFQETQYF
NA	TRBV28	TRBJ2-3	many	14	TGTGCCAGCAGCTTAAGTGGGGGCACAGATACGCAGTATTTT	CASSLSGGTDTQYF
NA	TRBV3-2	TRBJ2-5	NA	15	TGTGCCAGCAGCCAACGCCAGGGTTCCCAAGAGACCCAGTACTTC	CASSQRQGSQETQYF
NA	TRBV6-6	TRBJ1-1	many	15	TGTGCCAGCAGTTACTCGGTAGGGTTGAACACTGAAGCTTTCTTT	CASSYSVGLNTEAFF
TRBD1	TRBV6-1	TRBJ1-2	few	16	TGTGCCAGCAGCCGCGGACAGGGGTATTACGGCTATGGCTACACCTTC	CASSRGQGYYGYGYTF
TRBD1	TRBV3-1	TRBJ2-5	NA	16	TGTGCCAGCAGCCCGAGGACAGGGAACGGGGGAGAGACCCAGTACTTC	CASSPRTGNGGETQYF